This TCR beta chain stems from a study of cytomegalovirus exposure and HLA in healthy donors. The V end lost 0 bases, the J end lost 1 base, and 9 bases lay between the germline ends. Germline CDR1 reads SGHDN; CDR2 reads FVKESK. The CDR3 sequence is 16 residues long. PCR amplification relied on 60 Vbeta primers (plus 13 Jbeta primers). As originally analysed: An analysis that came later counted 80 million or so unique TCR beta chains, roughly 11 million shared. The protocol was immunoSEQ multiplex PCR, while the TCRdb copy is restricted to in-frame clones and leaves out a portion. The DNA gave D and trimming, while V, J and clone size come from that table. The sample consists of around 100,000 clones, approximately 85% of them appearing once. Each of the donors was a healthy bone marrow donor.

The sample taken for sequencing was PBMCs. The chain carries TRBV14 and TRBJ2-2; D remains ambiguous. This TCR was recovered from a man aged 25 to 40 in good health and CMV-seronegative. The CDR3 spells CASSQESAENTGELFF. As DNA, the CDR3 is TGTGCCAGCAGCCAAGAATCGGCGGAGAACACCGGGGAGCTGTTTTTT.